Listed below are T cell receptor beta chains from one sample, sequenced in a study of CD8 T cells in ankylosing spondylitis. TCRdb redid the calling of the 5' RACE reads with MiXCR, one entry per CDR3 protein. The sample carries under 850,000 distinct CDR3 sequences, roughly 19% recorded once. The sequenced material came from blood, either unsorted or a sorted T cell fraction (not recorded which). The receptors originated from a male donor with ankylosing spondylitis. CDR3s leave out the opening cysteine and the closing phenylalanine or tryptophan. Each record gives: J gene, clone size, V gene, CDR3 protein. Expanded clones get a size class; other rows say once, few or many, or leave the size out.

j_gene: TRBJ2-7
abundance: .
v_gene: TRBV27
CDR3aa: ASSLSLQGLRYEQY

j_gene: TRBJ2-4
abundance: .
v_gene: TRBV20-1
CDR3aa: SAGRQGIENIQY

j_gene: TRBJ2-2
abundance: .
v_gene: TRBV4-1
CDR3aa: ASLGRSGGGARTGELF

j_gene: TRBJ2-7
abundance: few
v_gene: TRBV27
CDR3aa: ASGMSGYEQY

j_gene: TRBJ2-5
abundance: .
v_gene: TRBV13
CDR3aa: ASSATGITETQY

j_gene: TRBJ2-3
abundance: .
v_gene: TRBV20-1
CDR3aa: SAPGLADGTDTQY

j_gene: TRBJ1-5
abundance: once
v_gene: TRBV12-3/TRBV12-4
CDR3aa: ASSTNRGENQPQH

j_gene: TRBJ1-4
abundance: few
v_gene: TRBV7-9
CDR3aa: ASSPGDSPNEKLF

j_gene: TRBJ2-1
abundance: .
v_gene: TRBV12-3/TRBV12-4
CDR3aa: ASSLGLVGQF

j_gene: TRBJ1-2
abundance: few
v_gene: TRBV4-3
CDR3aa: ASSQDRGGSGYT

j_gene: TRBJ1-4
abundance: .
v_gene: TRBV28
CDR3aa: ASRSLMSEKLF

j_gene: TRBJ1-2
abundance: .
v_gene: TRBV2
CDR3aa: ASSLSRTGDYGYT

j_gene: TRBJ2-7
abundance: .
v_gene: TRBV20-1
CDR3aa: SARWTSGSYEQY

j_gene: TRBJ2-3
abundance: .
v_gene: TRBV20-1
CDR3aa: SARMLALEGDTQY

j_gene: TRBJ2-1
abundance: few
v_gene: TRBV7-6
CDR3aa: ASSSNNNEQF

j_gene: TRBJ2-7
abundance: few
v_gene: TRBV5-1
CDR3aa: ASSLGAAGPYEQY

j_gene: TRBJ2-2
abundance: few
v_gene: TRBV12-3/TRBV12-4
CDR3aa: ASSGGSGRDTGELF

j_gene: TRBJ1-2
abundance: .
v_gene: TRBV24-1
CDR3aa: ATSDFERPNYGYT

j_gene: TRBJ2-6
abundance: .
v_gene: TRBV12-3/TRBV12-4
CDR3aa: ASSFNGGASSGANVLT

j_gene: TRBJ2-3
abundance: .
v_gene: TRBV9
CDR3aa: ASSVEGGADTQY

j_gene: TRBJ2-5
abundance: once
v_gene: TRBV5-1
CDR3aa: ASRREETQY

j_gene: TRBJ1-2
abundance: .
v_gene: TRBV29-1
CDR3aa: SVDLRAGGTGGYT

j_gene: TRBJ2-3
abundance: .
v_gene: TRBV7-3
CDR3aa: ASSSGLAGHTDTQY

j_gene: TRBJ2-3
abundance: .
v_gene: TRBV12-3/TRBV12-4
CDR3aa: ASSLGREAQY

j_gene: TRBJ2-1
abundance: .
v_gene: TRBV24-1
CDR3aa: ATSPIGGSYNEQF

j_gene: TRBJ2-1
abundance: .
v_gene: TRBV5-5
CDR3aa: ASSFDRGTWGLYNEQF

j_gene: TRBJ1-6
abundance: .
v_gene: TRBV7-2
CDR3aa: ASSLFGGEGSPLH

j_gene: TRBJ2-1
abundance: .
v_gene: TRBV5-1
CDR3aa: ASSPPRDTYNEQF

j_gene: TRBJ2-5
abundance: .
v_gene: TRBV12-3/TRBV12-4
CDR3aa: ASRGGADLQETQY

j_gene: TRBJ1-5
abundance: few
v_gene: TRBV4-1
CDR3aa: ASSQDPGDGQPQH

j_gene: TRBJ1-1
abundance: .
v_gene: TRBV12-3/TRBV12-4
CDR3aa: ASRLAESGRFEAF

j_gene: TRBJ2-1
abundance: many
v_gene: TRBV4-2
CDR3aa: ASSSGLAPNEQF

j_gene: TRBJ2-7
abundance: few
v_gene: TRBV4-1
CDR3aa: ASSQEEGASYEQY

j_gene: TRBJ1-1
abundance: .
v_gene: TRBV3-1
CDR3aa: ATSRQGDYAPNDEAF

j_gene: TRBJ1-3
abundance: .
v_gene: TRBV12-3/TRBV12-4
CDR3aa: ASSLGGALSGNTIY

j_gene: TRBJ2-7
abundance: many
v_gene: TRBV28
CDR3aa: ASRVSSYEQY

j_gene: TRBJ1-3
abundance: .
v_gene: TRBV6-5
CDR3aa: ASSLEPGQTLGNTIY

j_gene: TRBJ2-4
abundance: .
v_gene: TRBV29-1
CDR3aa: SVERERAGAKNIQY

j_gene: TRBJ2-7
abundance: many
v_gene: TRBV9
CDR3aa: ASSVDWSTEQY

j_gene: TRBJ2-4
abundance: few
v_gene: TRBV12-3/TRBV12-4
CDR3aa: ASSFSLDTQNIQY

j_gene: TRBJ1-5
abundance: many
v_gene: TRBV12-3/TRBV12-4
CDR3aa: ASSLGSQPQH

j_gene: TRBJ2-2
abundance: .
v_gene: TRBV7-3
CDR3aa: ASSETRASTGELF

j_gene: TRBJ2-2
abundance: .
v_gene: TRBV11-1
CDR3aa: ASSRLAGGHIGELF

j_gene: TRBJ2-7
abundance: many
v_gene: TRBV20-1
CDR3aa: SARDPGQPSYEQY

j_gene: TRBJ2-5
abundance: .
v_gene: TRBV5-6
CDR3aa: ASTTGVGETQY

j_gene: TRBJ1-6
abundance: few
v_gene: TRBV7-9
CDR3aa: ASGWADSPLH

j_gene: TRBJ2-2
abundance: .
v_gene: TRBV24-1
CDR3aa: ATSDPSGTSPTGELF

j_gene: TRBJ2-3
abundance: .
v_gene: TRBV20-1
CDR3aa: SAIRPTDTQY

j_gene: TRBJ2-7
abundance: .
v_gene: TRBV2
CDR3aa: ASNTDGAYEQY

j_gene: TRBJ1-1
abundance: many
v_gene: TRBV11-2
CDR3aa: ASSLGGTVTEAF

j_gene: TRBJ2-1
abundance: many
v_gene: TRBV7-2
CDR3aa: ASSPRLAQSSYNEQF

j_gene: TRBJ2-3
abundance: many
v_gene: TRBV6-5
CDR3aa: ASSYAGTSTDTQY

j_gene: TRBJ2-1
abundance: few
v_gene: TRBV12-3/TRBV12-4
CDR3aa: ASRPGQPSRGHEQF

j_gene: TRBJ1-2
abundance: few
v_gene: TRBV18
CDR3aa: ASSPPSKATGPRVYGYT

j_gene: TRBJ1-2
abundance: few
v_gene: TRBV28
CDR3aa: ASSRGTGPLSYT

j_gene: TRBJ2-2
abundance: .
v_gene: TRBV5-4
CDR3aa: ASSFGLAVNTGELF

j_gene: TRBJ2-7
abundance: .
v_gene: TRBV29-1
CDR3aa: SVDTGASSYEQY

j_gene: TRBJ2-3
abundance: .
v_gene: TRBV7-2
CDR3aa: ASSLARVRTDTQY

j_gene: TRBJ2-1
abundance: .
v_gene: TRBV5-6
CDR3aa: ASSLAQQYNEQF

j_gene: TRBJ2-5
abundance: .
v_gene: TRBV6-5
CDR3aa: ASSYVGLAGGVKETQY